This T cell receptor (beta chain) was sequenced in a study of T cell responses to AZD1222 COVID-19 vaccine. Generated by immunoSEQ multiplex PCR, the TCRdb table keeps only in-frame clones and is missing some. This sample has about 130,000 clones, with approximately 91% found just once. Trimming removed 4 bases from V and 4 bases from J; junction bases left unmatched: 6. The length of the CDR3 is 15 residues. The germline CDR1 and CDR2 sequences are KGHDR and SFDVKD. The rearrangement links TRBV24-1 to TRBJ2-1; 7 bases align to TRBD1. This TCR was recovered from an adult who received the AZD1222 COVID-19 vaccine. This sample comprised peripheral blood, obtained 28 days after the second AZD1222 dose. The CDR3 sequence is CATSEAGGRYNEQFF. CDR3 coding DNA: TGTGCCACCAGTGAGGCAGGGGGAAGGTACAATGAGCAGTTCTTC.